A selection of T cell receptor beta chains follows, all from one sample in a study of regulatory T cells in long-lasting Graves disease. MiXCR, applied by TCRdb to the multiplex PCR reads, yields one record per CDR3 protein. This table has about 330,000 distinct CDR3 sequences, roughly 17% appearing once. These data also formed part of another study, on T cells in Graves' hyperthyroidism and ophthalmopathy.

The specimen comprised peripheral blood mononuclear cells (PBMCs), sampled at new diagnosis, from a patient treated with antithyroid drugs. The source of these receptors is a woman between 18 and 29 years old with Graves disease. Each CDR3 is given with its conserved first and last residue. D genes are given only for firm matches. Size is stated for part of the rows, as once, few or many counts, or as a class when the clone is expanded.

D	J	V	size	CDR3	DNA
-	TRBJ2-7	TRBV25-1	-	CASSPIMTRKVDEQYF	TGTGCCAGCAGTCCCATTATGACACGGAAGGTGGACGAGCAGTACTTC
-	TRBJ1-1	TRBV4-2	-	CASRGGLNTVAFF	TGTGCCAGCAGGGGGGGGCTGAACACTGTAGCTTTCTTT
TRBD2	TRBJ2-1	TRBV5-8	few	CASALAGVWTVIVDEQFF	TGTGCCTCCGCACTAGCGGGAGTTTGGACCGTTATAGTGGATGAGCAGTTCTTC
TRBD1	TRBJ1-4	TRBV20-1	many	CSARGQGHEKLFF	TGCAGTGCTAGGGGACAGGGCCATGAAAAACTGTTTTTT
TRBD1	TRBJ1-1	TRBV20-1	few	CSASQGANTEAFF	TGCAGTGCTAGTCAGGGGGCGAACACTGAAGCTTTCTTT
-	TRBJ2-1	TRBV7-9	many	CASSLAPGGANEQFF	TGTGCCAGCAGCTTGGCCCCCGGGGGCGCGAATGAGCAGTTCTTC
TRBD2	TRBJ2-7	TRBV3-1	-	CASSPGGAAAYEQYF	TGTGCCAGCAGTCCGGGAGGGGCCGCAGCCTACGAGCAGTACTTC
-	TRBJ1-2	TRBV19	few	CATHTDNYGYTF	TGTGCCACTCACACCGATAACTATGGCTACACCTTC
-	TRBJ1-5	TRBV20-1	-	CSARGQGIGISGNQPQHF	TGCAGTGCTAGGGGGCAGGGTATAGGGATTAGCGGCAATCAGCCCCAGCATTTT
TRBD1	TRBJ1-5	TRBV20-1	-	CSARDNIGDRERRPQHF	TGCAGTGCTAGAGATAATATCGGGGACAGGGAGCGGCGGCCCCAGCATTTT
-	TRBJ1-1	TRBV12-3/TRBV12-4	many	CASSFGLQGGTEAFF	TGTGCCAGCAGTTTCGGTTTACAGGGTGGGACTGAAGCTTTCTTT
TRBD1	TRBJ2-5	TRBV6-2/TRBV6-3	-	CASRATGVQYF	TGTGCCAGCAGGGCGACAGGGGTCCAGTACTTC
TRBD1	TRBJ1-2	TRBV13	-	CASSRTGGYSYTF	TGTGCCAGCAGCAGGACAGGGGGCTATAGCTACACCTTC
-	TRBJ1-1	TRBV7-3	many	CASSGGDFRGAFF	TGTGCCAGCAGCGGGGGGGACTTCCGCGGAGCTTTCTTT
-	TRBJ2-3	TRBV5-1	many	CASSLASPGADTQYF	TGCGCCAGCAGCTTGGCCTCCCCCGGGGCAGATACGCAGTATTTT
TRBD2	TRBJ2-1	TRBV3-1	-	CASSQDPRTSGSNEQFF	TGTGCCAGCAGCCAAGACCCCCGGACTAGCGGGAGTAATGAGCAGTTCTTC
TRBD2	TRBJ2-7	TRBV24-1	many	CATSDSRGLAGNYEQYF	TGTGCCACCAGTGATTCTAGGGGGCTAGCGGGAAACTACGAGCAGTACTTC
-	TRBJ1-1	TRBV2	many	CASSDDLGGNTEAFF	TGTGCCAGCAGTGACGATTTGGGCGGGAACACTGAAGCTTTCTTT
-	TRBJ2-7	TRBV6-1	many	CASSWTATYEQYF	TGTGCCAGCAGCTGGACAGCAACCTACGAGCAGTACTTC
-	TRBJ2-7	TRBV3-1	few	CASSQVAGFEQYF	TGTGCCAGCAGCCAAGTTGCAGGTTTCGAGCAGTACTTC
TRBD1	TRBJ1-2	TRBV12-3/TRBV12-4	-	CASSFPGGNGYTF	TGTGCCAGCAGTTTCCCAGGGGGCAATGGCTACACCTTC
-	TRBJ2-7	TRBV11-2	many	CASSPTGISSYEQYF	TGTGCCAGCAGCCCTACGGGGATATCATCCTACGAGCAGTACTTC
-	TRBJ1-2	TRBV27	-	CASSEMVNYGYTF	TGTGCCAGCTCGGAAATGGTTAACTATGGCTACACCTTC
TRBD1	TRBJ2-1	TRBV3-1	many	CASSQESWDRYVNEQFF	TGTGCCAGCAGCCAAGAGAGTTGGGACAGGTACGTGAATGAGCAGTTCTTC
-	TRBJ2-1	TRBV12-3/TRBV12-4	many	CANSFTGPADDNEQFF	TGTGCCAACAGTTTTACGGGACCGGCAGACGACAATGAGCAGTTCTTC
-	TRBJ1-6	TRBV27	-	CASTSGGGFNSPLHF	TGTGCCAGCACTTCGGGAGGAGGTTTTAATTCACCCCTCCACTTT
TRBD1	TRBJ1-2	TRBV4-1	few	CASSHPGQPNYGYTF	TGCGCCAGCAGCCACCCGGGACAGCCTAACTATGGCTACACCTTC
-	TRBJ1-2	TRBV7-9	-	CASSSQGLKGYTF	TGTGCCAGCAGCTCACAGGGCCTCAAAGGCTACACCTTC
-	TRBJ2-5	TRBV7-3	many	CASSLNYQREETQYF	TGTGCCAGCAGCTTAAACTACCAGCGGGAAGAGACCCAGTACTTC
-	TRBJ2-5	TRBV5-1	-	CASSYEIPKETQYF	TGCGCCAGCAGTTATGAGATCCCTAAAGAGACCCAGTACTTC
-	TRBJ2-5	TRBV7-9	few	CASSPRGGRGQETQYF	TGTGCCAGCAGCCCCCGAGGGGGGCGAGGGCAAGAGACCCAGTACTTC
TRBD1	TRBJ2-7	TRBV29-1	many	CSVGQGSYEQYF	TGCAGCGTCGGACAGGGTTCCTACGAGCAGTACTTC
TRBD2	TRBJ2-7	TRBV19	-	CASSWIAGDPFYEQYF	TGTGCCAGTAGTTGGATAGCGGGGGATCCCTTCTACGAGCAGTACTTC